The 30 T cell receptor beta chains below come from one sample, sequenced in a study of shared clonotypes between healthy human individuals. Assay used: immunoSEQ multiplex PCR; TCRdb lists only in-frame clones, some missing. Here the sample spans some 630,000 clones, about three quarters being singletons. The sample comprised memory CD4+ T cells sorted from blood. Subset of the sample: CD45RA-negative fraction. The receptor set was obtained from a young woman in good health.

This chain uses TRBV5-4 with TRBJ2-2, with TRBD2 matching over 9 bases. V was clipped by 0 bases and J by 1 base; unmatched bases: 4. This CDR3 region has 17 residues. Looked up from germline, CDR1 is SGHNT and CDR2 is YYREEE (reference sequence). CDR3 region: CASSLARTSENTGELFF. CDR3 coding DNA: TGTGCCAGCAGCTTGGCCCGGACTAGCGAGAACACCGGGGAGCTGTTTTTT.

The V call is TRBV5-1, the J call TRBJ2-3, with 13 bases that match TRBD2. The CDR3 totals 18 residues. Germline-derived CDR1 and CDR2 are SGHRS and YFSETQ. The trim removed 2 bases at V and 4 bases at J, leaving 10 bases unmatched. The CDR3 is CASSFETSGRFRSDTQYF. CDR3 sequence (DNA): TGCGCCAGCAGCTTCGAGACTAGCGGGAGGTTTAGGTCAGATACGCAGTATTTT.

CDR3 DNA: TGTGCCAGCAGTTACCGTCCAAATGAAAAACTGTTTTTT. It specifies CASSYRPNEKLFF. V and J are TRBV6-6 and TRBJ1-4; the D is unclear. V was trimmed by 2 bases and J by 5 bases, leaving 6 bases between them. Germline V gives CDR1 MNHNY, CDR2 SVGAGI (reference sequence). The CDR3 has 13 amino acids.

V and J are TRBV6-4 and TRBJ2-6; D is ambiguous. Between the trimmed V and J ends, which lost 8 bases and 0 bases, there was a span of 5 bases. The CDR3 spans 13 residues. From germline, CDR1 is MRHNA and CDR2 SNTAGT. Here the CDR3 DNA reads TGTGCCAGCCGCCCCTCTGGGGCCAACGTCCTGACTTTC. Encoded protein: CASRPSGANVLTF.

CDR3 nucleotides: TGTGCCAGCAGTGTCCCCCAGGGGCGGGAGGGGGGAGAGACCCAGTACTTC. Residues: CASSVPQGREGGETQYF. V is TRBV2 and J is TRBJ2-5, with 9 bases that match TRBD2. The CDR3 consists of 17 residues. CDR1 is SNHLY and CDR2 is FYNNEI in the germline V gene. Losses at the gene ends were 4 bases for V and 4 bases for J; bases not matched to a gene: 13.

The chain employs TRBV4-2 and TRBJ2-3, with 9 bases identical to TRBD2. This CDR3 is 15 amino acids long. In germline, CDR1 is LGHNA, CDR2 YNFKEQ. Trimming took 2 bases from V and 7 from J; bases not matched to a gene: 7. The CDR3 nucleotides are TGTGCCAGCAGCCAACCGGGACTAGCAATGAATACGCAGTATTTT. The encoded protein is CASSQPGLAMNTQYF.

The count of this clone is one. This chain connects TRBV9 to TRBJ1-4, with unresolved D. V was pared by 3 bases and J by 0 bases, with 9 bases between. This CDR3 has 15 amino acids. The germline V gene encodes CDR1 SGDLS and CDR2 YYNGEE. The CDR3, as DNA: TGTGCCAGCAGCGGAGGCGGAACAACTAATGAAAAACTGTTTTTT. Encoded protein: CASSGGGTTNEKLFF.

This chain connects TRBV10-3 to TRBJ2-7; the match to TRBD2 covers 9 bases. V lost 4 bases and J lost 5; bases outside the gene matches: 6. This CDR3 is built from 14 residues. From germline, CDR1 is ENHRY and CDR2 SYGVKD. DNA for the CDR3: TGTGCCATCAGTGTACGGGGACTAGCAGACGAGCAGTACTTC. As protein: CAISVRGLADEQYF.

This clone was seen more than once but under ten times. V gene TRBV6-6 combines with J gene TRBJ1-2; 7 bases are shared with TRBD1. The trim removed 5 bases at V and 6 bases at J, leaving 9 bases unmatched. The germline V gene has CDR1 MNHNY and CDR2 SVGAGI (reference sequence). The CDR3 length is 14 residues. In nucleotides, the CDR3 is TGTGCCAGCAGTCTGACAGGGCTGTTTAATGGCTACACCTTC. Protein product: CASSLTGLFNGYTF.

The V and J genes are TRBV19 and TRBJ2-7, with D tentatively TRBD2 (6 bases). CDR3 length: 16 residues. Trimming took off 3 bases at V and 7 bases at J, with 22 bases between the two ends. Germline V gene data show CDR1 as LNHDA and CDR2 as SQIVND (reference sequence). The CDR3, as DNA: TGTGCCAGTAGTATGATGCGGAGTGGCGGGACCCTAGAGCAGTACTTC. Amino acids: CASSMMRSGGTLEQYF.

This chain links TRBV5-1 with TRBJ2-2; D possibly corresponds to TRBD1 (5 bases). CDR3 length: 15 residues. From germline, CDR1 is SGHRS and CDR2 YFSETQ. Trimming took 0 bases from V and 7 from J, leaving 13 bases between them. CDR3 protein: CASSLAAGANGELFF. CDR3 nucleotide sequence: TGCGCCAGCAGCTTGGCCGCTGGGGCTAACGGGGAGCTGTTTTTT.

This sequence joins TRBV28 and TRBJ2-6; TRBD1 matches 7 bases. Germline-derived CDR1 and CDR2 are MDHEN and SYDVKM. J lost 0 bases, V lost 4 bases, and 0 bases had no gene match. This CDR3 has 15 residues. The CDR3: CASSYRGSGANVLTF. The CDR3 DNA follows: TGTGCCAGCAGTTACAGGGGCTCTGGGGCCAACGTCCTGACTTTC.

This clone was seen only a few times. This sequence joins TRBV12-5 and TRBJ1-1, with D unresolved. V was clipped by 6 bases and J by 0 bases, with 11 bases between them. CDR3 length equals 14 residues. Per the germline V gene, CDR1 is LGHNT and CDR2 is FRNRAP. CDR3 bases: TGTGCTAGTGGACGCACCGGGATGAACACTGAAGCTTTCTTT. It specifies CASGRTGMNTEAFF.

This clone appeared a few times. CDR3 region: CASSFGGRALETQYF. The CDR3 nucleotides are TGTGCCAGCAGCTTCGGCGGGAGGGCCCTCGAGACCCAGTACTTC. The chain joins TRBV5-4 to TRBJ2-5, with 9 bases that match TRBD2. The germline V gene encodes CDR1 SGHNT and CDR2 YYREEE (reference sequence). Trimming removed 2 bases from V and 5 bases from J; junction bases left unmatched: 7. CDR3 length equals 15 residues.

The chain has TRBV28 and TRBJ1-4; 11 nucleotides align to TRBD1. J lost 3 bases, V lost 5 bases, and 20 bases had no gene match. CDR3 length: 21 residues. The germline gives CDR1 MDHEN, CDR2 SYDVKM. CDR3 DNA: TGTGCCAGCAGTACGTGGGATCCGGGACAGGGGGGTCTTGTCGCTAATGAAAAACTGTTTTTT. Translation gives CASSTWDPGQGGLVANEKLFF.

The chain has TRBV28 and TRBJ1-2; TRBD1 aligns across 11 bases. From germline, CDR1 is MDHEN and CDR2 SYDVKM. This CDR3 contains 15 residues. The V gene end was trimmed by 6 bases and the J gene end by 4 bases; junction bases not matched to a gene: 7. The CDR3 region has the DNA TGTGCCAGCAGCCCGGGACAGGGGGTTCTCTATGGCTACACCTTC. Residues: CASSPGQGVLYGYTF.

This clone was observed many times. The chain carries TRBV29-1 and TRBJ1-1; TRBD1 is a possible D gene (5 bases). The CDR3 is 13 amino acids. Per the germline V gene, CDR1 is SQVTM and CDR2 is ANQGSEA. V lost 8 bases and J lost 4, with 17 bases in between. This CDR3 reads CSSEGELATEAFF. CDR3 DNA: TGCAGCTCCGAAGGGGAACTTGCCACTGAAGCTTTCTTT.

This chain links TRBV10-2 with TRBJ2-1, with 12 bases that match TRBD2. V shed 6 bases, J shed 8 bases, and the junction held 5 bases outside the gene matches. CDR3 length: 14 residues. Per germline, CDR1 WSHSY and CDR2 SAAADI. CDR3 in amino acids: CASRTSGSRDEQFF. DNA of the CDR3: TGCGCCAGCAGGACTAGCGGGAGTCGGGATGAGCAGTTCTTC.

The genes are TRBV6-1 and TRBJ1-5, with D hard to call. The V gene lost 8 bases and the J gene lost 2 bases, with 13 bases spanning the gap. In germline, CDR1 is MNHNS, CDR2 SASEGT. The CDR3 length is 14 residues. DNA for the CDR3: TGTGCCAGCGGTAGTGCATTGGGCAATCAGCCCCAGCATTTT. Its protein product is CASGSALGNQPQHF.

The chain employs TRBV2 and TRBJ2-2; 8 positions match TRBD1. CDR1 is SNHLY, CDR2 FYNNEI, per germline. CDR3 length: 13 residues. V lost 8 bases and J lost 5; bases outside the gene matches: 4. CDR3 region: CASETGVTGELFF. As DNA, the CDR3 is TGTGCCAGCGAGACAGGGGTGACCGGGGAGCTGTTTTTT. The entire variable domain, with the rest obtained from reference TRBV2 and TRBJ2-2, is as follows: EPEVTQTPSHQVTQMGQEVILRCVPISNHLYFYWYRQILGQKVEFLVSFYNNEISEKSEIFDDQFSVERPDGSNFTLKIRSTKLEDSAMYFCASETGVTGELFFGEGSRLTVL.

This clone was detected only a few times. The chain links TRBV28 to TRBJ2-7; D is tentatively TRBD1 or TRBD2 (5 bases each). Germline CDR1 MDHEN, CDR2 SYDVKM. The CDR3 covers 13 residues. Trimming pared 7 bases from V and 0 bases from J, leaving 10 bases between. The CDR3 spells CASIEGSSYEQYF. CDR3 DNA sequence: TGTGCCAGCATAGAGGGGAGCTCCTACGAGCAGTACTTC.

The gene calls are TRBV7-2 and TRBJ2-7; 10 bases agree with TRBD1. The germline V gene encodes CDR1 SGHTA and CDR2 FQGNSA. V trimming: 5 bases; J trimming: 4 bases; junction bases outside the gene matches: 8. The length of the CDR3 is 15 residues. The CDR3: CASSAGTGELYEQYF. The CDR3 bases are TGTGCCAGCAGCGCCGGGACAGGGGAGTTGTACGAGCAGTACTTC. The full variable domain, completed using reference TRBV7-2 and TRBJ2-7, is GAGVSQSPSNKVTEKGKDVELRCDPISGHTALYWYRQSLGQGLEFLIYFQGNSAPDKSGLPSDRFSAERTGGSVSTLTIQRTQQEDSAVYLCASSAGTGELYEQYFGPGTRLTVT.

CDR3 region: CSVVVGRETQYF. As DNA, the CDR3 is TGCAGCGTTGTGGTGGGAAGAGAGACCCAGTACTTC. The gene calls are TRBV29-1 and TRBJ2-5; D unclear. The germline V gene has CDR1 SQVTM and CDR2 ANQGSEA. V lost 4 bases, J lost 4 bases, and 10 bases lay in between. The length of the CDR3 is 12 residues.

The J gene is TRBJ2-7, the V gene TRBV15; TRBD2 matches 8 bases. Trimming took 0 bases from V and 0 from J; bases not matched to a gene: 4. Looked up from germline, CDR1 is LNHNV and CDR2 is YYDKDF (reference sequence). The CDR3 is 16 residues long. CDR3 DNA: TGTGCCACCAGCAGAGAGGGGACTAGGAGCTCCTACGAGCAGTACTTC. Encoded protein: CATSREGTRSSYEQYF.

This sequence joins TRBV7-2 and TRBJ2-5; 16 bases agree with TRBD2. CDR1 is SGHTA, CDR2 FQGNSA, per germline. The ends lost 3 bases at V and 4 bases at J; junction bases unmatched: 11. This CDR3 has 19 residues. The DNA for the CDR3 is TGTGCCAGCAGCTTTACTTCCGGGACTAGCGGGAGGGCCTTAGAGACCCAGTACTTC. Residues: CASSFTSGTSGRALETQYF.

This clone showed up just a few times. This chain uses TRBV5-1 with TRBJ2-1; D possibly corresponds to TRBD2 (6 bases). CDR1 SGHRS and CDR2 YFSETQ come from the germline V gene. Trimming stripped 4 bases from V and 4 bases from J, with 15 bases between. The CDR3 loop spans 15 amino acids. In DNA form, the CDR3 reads TGCGCCAGCAGCGTAGATAGCGGAGCTTACAATGAGCAGTTCTTC. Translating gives CASSVDSGAYNEQFF.

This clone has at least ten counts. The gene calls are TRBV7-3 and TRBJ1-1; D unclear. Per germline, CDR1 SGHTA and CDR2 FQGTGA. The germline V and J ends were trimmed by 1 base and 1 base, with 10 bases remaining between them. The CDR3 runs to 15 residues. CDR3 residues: CASSLNGKTNTEAFF. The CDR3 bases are TGTGCCAGCAGCTTAAATGGCAAGACGAACACTGAAGCTTTCTTT.

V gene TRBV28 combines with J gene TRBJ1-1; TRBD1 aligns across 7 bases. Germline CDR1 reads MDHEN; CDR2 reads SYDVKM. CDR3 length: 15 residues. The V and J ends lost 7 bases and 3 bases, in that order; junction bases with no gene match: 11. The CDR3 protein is CASIPYVGQDTEAFF. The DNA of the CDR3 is TGTGCCAGCATACCATATGTTGGACAGGACACTGAAGCTTTCTTT.

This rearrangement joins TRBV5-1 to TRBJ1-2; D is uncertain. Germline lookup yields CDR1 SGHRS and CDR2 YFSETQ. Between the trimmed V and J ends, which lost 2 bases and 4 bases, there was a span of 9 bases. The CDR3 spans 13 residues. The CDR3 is CASSFSRGYGYTF. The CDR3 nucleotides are TGCGCCAGCAGCTTCTCGCGGGGCTATGGCTACACCTTC. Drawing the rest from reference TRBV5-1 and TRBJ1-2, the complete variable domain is KAGVTQTPRYLIKTRGQQVTLSCSPISGHRSVSWYQQTPGQGLQFLFEYFSETQRNKGNFPGRFSGRQFSNSRSEMNVSTLELGDSALYLCASSFSRGYGYTFGSGTRLTVV.

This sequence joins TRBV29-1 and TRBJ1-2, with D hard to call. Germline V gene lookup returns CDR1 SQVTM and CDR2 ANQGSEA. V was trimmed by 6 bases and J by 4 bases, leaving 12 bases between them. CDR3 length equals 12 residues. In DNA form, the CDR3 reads TGCAGCGTAGTAACGAGATTCTATGGCTACACCTTC. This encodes CSVVTRFYGYTF.